These 25 T cell receptor beta chains were all obtained from the same sample, sequenced in a study of T cell responses to AZD1222 COVID-19 vaccine. The data were produced by immunoSEQ multiplex PCR, yet TCRdb's version contains in-frame clones alone and is incomplete. The sample includes some 120,000 clones, 90% to 95% seen only once; the top ten take over 6.5%. Sample: peripheral blood, taken on day 0 of AZD1222 vaccination. Source of these receptors: an adult in good health.

The chain employs TRBV19 and TRBJ1-4, with D unresolved. CDR1 and CDR2 from the germline V gene are LNHDA and SQIVND (reference sequence). This CDR3 contains 14 residues. Trimming took 5 bases from V and 0 from J, leaving 7 bases between them. CDR3 amino acids: CASSPVSTNEKLFF. For the CDR3, the DNA is TGTGCCAGTAGTCCTGTCTCAACTAATGAAAAACTGTTTTTT.

This rearrangement joins TRBV7-2 to TRBJ2-7; 8 positions match TRBD2. CDR1 is SGHTA, CDR2 FQGNSA, per germline. The CDR3 runs 14 residues. J gave up 3 bases and V 7 bases, and 8 bases lay outside the gene matches. CDR3 bases: TGTGCCAGCAAGGAAGCGGGAGTGCTCTACGAGCAGTACTTC. Translation: CASKEAGVLYEQYF.

This clone showed up just once. V gene TRBV20-1 combines with J gene TRBJ1-2, with D unclear. Germline V gene sequence: CDR1 DFQATT, CDR2 SNEGSKA (reference sequence). V lost 3 bases to trimming and J lost 4 bases, with 6 bases between them. This CDR3 has 11 residues. CDR3 region: CSASLGYGYTF. The CDR3 nucleotides are TGCAGTGCTAGTCTGGGCTATGGCTACACCTTC.

The chain combines TRBV10-1 with TRBJ1-1; weak D call: TRBD1 (6 bases). This CDR3 contains 14 residues. Trimming shortened V by 3 bases and J by 1 base, and 9 bases separated the two germline ends. Germline CDR1 WNHNN, CDR2 SYGVQD (reference sequence). CDR3 in amino acids: CASSERTANTEAFF. The CDR3 DNA is TGCGCCAGCAGTGAAAGGACAGCGAACACTGAAGCTTTCTTT.

J is TRBJ1-4 and V is TRBV5-1; 9 bases fit TRBD1. V shed 4 bases, J shed 8 bases, and the junction held 6 bases outside the gene matches. The CDR3 sequence is 14 residues long. In germline, CDR1 is SGHRS, CDR2 YFSETQ. The CDR3 loop is CASSRGQGGEKLFF. The CDR3 DNA follows: TGCGCCAGCAGCAGGGGACAGGGAGGCGAAAAACTGTTTTTT.

V is TRBV2 and J is TRBJ1-1, with D perhaps matching TRBD1 (5 bases). Germline lookup yields CDR1 SNHLY and CDR2 FYNNEI. V lost 8 bases and J lost 0, with 7 bases in between. The CDR3 length is 12 residues. The CDR3 loop reads CASFRVNTEAFF. CDR3 DNA: TGTGCCAGCTTCAGGGTGAACACTGAAGCTTTCTTT.

The chain combines TRBV14 with TRBJ2-1; 9 positions agree with TRBD2. Germline trimming cut 1 base from V and 7 bases from J; bases unmatched to any gene: 8. The CDR3 is 16 residues long. Germline CDR1 is SGHDN and CDR2 is FVKESK. In DNA, the CDR3 is TGTGCCAGCAGCCAAGGGCTGAGCGGGAGGTTGAATGAGCAGTTCTTC. This sequence encodes CASSQGLSGRLNEQFF.

V usage is TRBV15 and J usage is TRBJ2-7; D is possibly TRBD1 or TRBD2 (5 bases each). Germline V gene sequence: CDR1 LNHNV, CDR2 YYDKDF (reference sequence). Between the trimmed V and J ends, which lost 3 bases and 2 bases, there was a span of 8 bases. The CDR3 covers 13 residues. For the CDR3, the DNA is TGTGCCACCAGCAGGGGGGTGGCCTACGAGCAGTACTTC. Translating gives CATSRGVAYEQYF.

This chain links TRBV2 with TRBJ2-7; TRBD2 aligns across 7 bases. The CDR3 covers 16 residues. J lost 0 bases, V lost 4 bases, and 9 bases had no gene match. Looked up from germline, CDR1 is SNHLY and CDR2 is FYNNEI. As DNA, the CDR3 is TGTGCCAGCAGTGTTGGACTAGATTCAAACTCCTACGAGCAGTACTTC. As protein: CASSVGLDSNSYEQYF.

The rearrangement uses TRBV4-1 and TRBJ2-1; 10 bases line up with TRBD1. The CDR3 runs 14 residues. Germline V gives CDR1 MGHRA, CDR2 YSYEKL. J gave up 8 bases and V 1 base, and 2 bases lay outside the gene matches. Here the CDR3 DNA reads TGCGCCAGCAGCCAAGGGACAGGGGGGGATGAGCAGTTCTTC. Translating it yields CASSQGTGGDEQFF.

The chain has TRBV19 and TRBJ1-3, with D perhaps TRBD1 (5 bases). CDR3 size: 14 residues. Germline lookup yields CDR1 LNHDA and CDR2 SQIVND (reference sequence). The V and J ends lost 8 bases and 0 bases respectively, with 11 bases between them. The CDR3 is CASSTGASGNTIYF. The DNA for the CDR3 is TGTGCCAGTTCGACCGGGGCCTCTGGAAACACCATATATTTT.

The gene calls are TRBV10-2 and TRBJ1-2; D might be TRBD1 (5 bases). The CDR3 is 14 residues long. V was shortened by 7 bases and J by 10 bases, with 22 bases between the two germline ends. Germline lookup yields CDR1 WSHSY and CDR2 SAAADI. CDR3 DNA sequence: TGCGCCAGCATACCCCGCACAGGAATAGCTCCCTACACCTTC. Amino acids: CASIPRTGIAPYTF.

CDR3 amino acids: CTSSQVQAGNTIYF. CDR3 in DNA: TGCACCAGCAGCCAGGTGCAGGCTGGAAACACCATATATTTT. The chain is built from TRBV1 and TRBJ1-3; TRBD1 reflects the table's D call only, with no check against the DNA. TRBV1 is shown as a pseudogene. CDR3 length equals 14 residues.

The genes are TRBV4-2 and TRBJ2-1, with D uncertain. The CDR3 has 16 amino acids. Germline values: CDR1 LGHNA, CDR2 YNFKEQ. The V gene lost 4 bases and the J gene lost 4 bases, with 17 bases spanning the gap. This chain's CDR3 is CASSPTVGIVYNEQFF. The DNA for the CDR3 is TGTGCCAGCAGCCCGACGGTAGGAATAGTATACAATGAGCAGTTCTTC.

CDR3 residues: CATSTTGLALSPITGELFF. The CDR3 nucleotides read TGTGCCACCAGTACCACCGGACTAGCCCTTTCCCCGATAACCGGGGAGCTGTTTTTT. V usage is TRBV24-1 and J usage is TRBJ2-2, with 8 bases that match TRBD2. The J segment lost 5 bases and the V segment lost 6 bases, leaving 19 bases of the junction unmatched. Germline V gene sequence: CDR1 KGHDR, CDR2 SFDVKD. CDR3 length: 19 amino acids.

This chain uses TRBV6-5 with TRBJ1-5; 9 bases fit TRBD1. Per the germline V gene, CDR1 is MNHEY and CDR2 is SVGAGI. The CDR3 spans 15 residues. The V gene end was trimmed by 6 bases and the J gene end by 3 bases; junction bases not matched to a gene: 6. The CDR3 reads CASSPDRGDNQPQHF. DNA of the CDR3: TGTGCCAGCAGCCCCGACAGGGGGGACAATCAGCCCCAGCATTTT.

This rearrangement joins TRBV18 to TRBJ2-2, with 15 bases fitting TRBD2. Per the germline V gene, CDR1 is KGHSH and CDR2 is LQKENI. V dropped 3 bases and J dropped 4; count of bases not matched to a gene: 0. The CDR3 is 16 amino acids. CDR3 sequence: CASSPGLAGGTGELFF. CDR3 DNA: TGTGCCAGCTCACCGGGACTAGCGGGAGGCACCGGGGAGCTGTTTTTT.

The gene calls are TRBV7-9 and TRBJ2-7, with D maybe TRBD2 (6 bases). CDR1 is SEHNR, CDR2 FQNEAQ, per germline (reference sequence). V shed 5 bases and J shed 6 bases, with 11 bases lying between them. This CDR3 region has 12 residues. The CDR3 is CASSTSSAEQYF. As DNA, the CDR3 is TGTGCCAGCAGCACCTCTAGCGCCGAGCAGTACTTC.

This chain joins TRBV28 and TRBJ2-7, with 8 bases identical to TRBD2. V gave up 5 bases and J gave up 2 bases; unmatched junction bases: 8. The CDR3 runs 15 residues. Germline V gene data show CDR1 as MDHEN and CDR2 as SYDVKM. Written as DNA, the CDR3 is TGTGCCAGCAGTCTAAGCGGGAGCAAAACCTACGAGCAGTACTTC. Translating gives CASSLSGSKTYEQYF.

This rearrangement joins TRBV7-2 to TRBJ2-1, with TRBD2 matching 11 bases. The CDR3 loop spans 17 amino acids. From germline, CDR1 is SGHTA and CDR2 FQGNSA. J gave up 1 base and V 4 bases, and 6 bases lay outside the gene matches. The CDR3 nucleotides are TGTGCCAGCAGCTCCGGACTAGCGGGCCTATCCTACAATGAGCAGTTCTTC. Translating it yields CASSSGLAGLSYNEQFF.

The J gene is TRBJ1-5, the V gene TRBV18; D gene unclear. CDR3 length: 11 residues. From germline, CDR1 is KGHSH and CDR2 LQKENI. The V gene lost 1 base and the J gene lost 5 bases, with 0 bases spanning the gap. In DNA form, the CDR3 reads TGTGCCAGCTCACCACATCAGCCCCAGCATTTT. Protein product: CASSPHQPQHF.

About this clone itself: In the same sample, other DNA sequences code for this CDR3. The CDR3 here is CSAITYNEQFF. DNA for the CDR3: TGCAGTGCTATAACCTACAATGAGCAGTTCTTC. V usage is TRBV20-1 and J usage is TRBJ2-1; D gene ambiguous. Trimming pared 4 bases from V and 2 bases from J, leaving 3 bases between. CDR1 is DFQATT, CDR2 SNEGSKA, per germline (reference sequence). The CDR3 runs to 11 residues.

This chain uses TRBV4-1 with TRBJ2-7; 7 bases match TRBD2. The V and J ends lost 0 bases and 4 bases, in that order; junction bases with no gene match: 6. The CDR3 extends over 15 amino acids. Per germline, CDR1 MGHRA and CDR2 YSYEKL. The CDR3 loop reads CASSQDGGSFYEQYF. As DNA, the CDR3 is TGCGCCAGCAGCCAAGATGGCGGGAGCTTTTACGAGCAGTACTTC.

The chain carries TRBV19 and TRBJ1-2; D gene ambiguous. Germline V gene sequence: CDR1 LNHDA, CDR2 SQIVND (reference sequence). V lost 7 bases to trimming and J lost 4 bases, with 19 bases between them. The CDR3 loop spans 15 amino acids. The CDR3 DNA is TGTGCCAGTACCGAACGGCCCCGAGCCCCCTATGGCTACACCTTC. Translating it yields CASTERPRAPYGYTF.

Comment on this clone: An end of the junction differs from the germline gene, which may be a read error. Distinct nucleotide sequences in the sample also encode this CDR3. The chain links TRBV19 to TRBJ1-2; 7 positions match TRBD1. The length of the CDR3 is 14 residues. The V gene's germline CDR1 is LNHDA and CDR2 SQIVND (reference sequence). CDR3 coding DNA: TGTGCTAGTAGTATACTAGGGGGCGGATATGGCTACACCTTC. It encodes CASSILGGGYGYTF.